The 28 T cell receptor beta chains in this list originate from one sample, sequenced in a study of blood T cell repertoires in COVID-19 (dated by TCRdb to the early 2020s). Library creation used the immunoSEQ multiplex PCR assay. Drawn from immuneACCESS, this table holds only the in-frame rearrangements with V and J called that TCRdb kept. Clones are partly lost; checked studies trace under half to an unresolved V gene and leave the rest unexplained. This sample has 350,000 to 400,000 clones in its table, and around 91% of those were observed once. Jointly, the top ten make up approximately 6.2% of the sample. The specimen was peripheral blood. These receptors all come from a man between 18 and 35 years old with active or convalescent COVID-19.

The V call is TRBV19, the J call TRBJ1-5, with unresolved D. This CDR3 has 14 residues. Germline V gives CDR1 LNHDA, CDR2 SQIVND (reference sequence). Deletions cut 1 base from V and 8 bases from J, with 12 bases between. The CDR3 spells CASSIGSSGEPQHF. The CDR3 DNA sequence: TGTGCCAGTAGTATAGGGAGCTCCGGGGAGCCCCAGCATTTT.

The CDR3 DNA follows: TGTGCCAGCAGCGTCGAGGACACAGGGTTTGGGTACACAGATACGCAGTATTTT. Translation gives CASSVEDTGFGYTDTQYF. The V gene is TRBV9, the J gene TRBJ2-3, with D perhaps TRBD1 (6 bases). From germline, CDR1 is SGDLS and CDR2 YYNGEE. The CDR3 loop spans 18 amino acids. The germline V and J ends were trimmed by 2 bases and 2 bases, with 21 bases remaining between them.

This chain joins TRBV5-1 and TRBJ1-3; tentative D call: TRBD1 (6 bases). CDR1 and CDR2 (germline): SGHRS, YFSETQ. The length of the CDR3 is 16 residues. Trimming shortened V by 4 bases and J by 3 bases, and 17 bases separated the two germline ends. CDR3 amino acids: CASSLPTGSGGNTIYF. The DNA for the CDR3 is TGCGCCAGCAGCCTACCAACAGGGTCTGGTGGAAACACCATATATTTT.

CDR3 nucleotide sequence: TGCGCCAGCAGCCAAGCGGCGACTAAGGGCGATGAGCAGTTCTTC. It specifies CASSQAATKGDEQFF. J is TRBJ2-1 and V is TRBV4-1; maybe TRBD2 (5 bases). Germline CDR1 and CDR2: MGHRA and YSYEKL. V lost 1 base to trimming and J lost 8 bases, with 15 bases between them. The CDR3 runs 15 residues.

The chain couples TRBV5-8 to TRBJ1-1; D is unresolved. Trimming cost V 0 bases and J 1 base, with 4 bases left between them. This CDR3 spans 13 amino acids. Germline V CDR1 and CDR2: SGHTS, YDEGEE. CDR3 DNA: TGTGCCAGCAGCTTGGCAGGGAACACTGAAGCTTTCTTT. Its protein is CASSLAGNTEAFF. The variable domain in full, with the rest retrieved from reference TRBV5-8 and TRBJ1-1, is EAGVTQSPTHLIKTRGQQATLRCSPISGHTSVYWYQQALGLGLQFLLWYDEGEERNRGNFPPRFSGRQFPNYSSELNVNALELEDSALYLCASSLAGNTEAFFGQGTRLTVV.

In this sample, this clone turned up once. The rearrangement uses TRBV28 and TRBJ2-7; possible D gene TRBD1, 5 bases. The CDR3 is made up of 13 amino acids. Germline CDR1 MDHEN, CDR2 SYDVKM. The V gene lost 6 bases and the J gene lost 0 bases, with 9 bases spanning the gap. The CDR3 DNA follows: TGTGCCAGCAGAGTGACAGACTCCTACGAGCAGTACTTC. Protein sequence: CASRVTDSYEQYF.

Only a few counts were recorded for this clone. The chain joins TRBV9 to TRBJ1-2; 10 bases fit TRBD1. This CDR3 region has 16 residues. Germline V gene data show CDR1 as SGDLS and CDR2 as YYNGEE. Unmatched junction bases numbered 13, after V lost 3 bases and J lost 8 bases. The CDR3 reads CASSASGTGDLSGYTF. CDR3 nucleotides: TGTGCCAGCAGCGCGTCCGGGACAGGGGATTTAAGCGGCTACACCTTC.

The CDR3 loop reads CASLRGSNYGYTF. CDR3 coding DNA: TGTGCCAGTCTCCGGGGGAGTAACTATGGCTACACCTTC. The chain has TRBV19 and TRBJ1-2, with D possibly matching TRBD1 (5 bases). Germline V lookup: CDR1 LNHDA, CDR2 SQIVND (reference sequence). This CDR3 is built from 13 residues. V lost 8 bases, J lost 1 base, and 11 bases lay in between.

Remarks on this clone: At one of its ends the junction is not consistent with the germline gene, which may arise from a read error. The chain employs TRBV11-3 and TRBJ2-3, with D perhaps TRBD1 (5 bases). This CDR3 has 13 amino acids. Germline assignment: CDR1 SGHNT and CDR2 YENEEA. The CDR3 coding sequence is TGTGCCAGCAGCTTAGATGGAACAGGTACGCAGTATTTT. Amino acid sequence: CASSLDGTGTQYF.

The rearrangement links TRBV7-8 to TRBJ2-5; D remains ambiguous. The germline V gene has CDR1 SGHVS and CDR2 FQNEAQ. The length of the CDR3 is 14 residues. The germline V and J ends were trimmed by 3 bases and 4 bases, with 12 bases remaining between them. Here the CDR3 reads CASSFNSNRETQYF. In DNA, the CDR3 is TGTGCCAGCAGCTTCAATTCGAACAGAGAGACCCAGTACTTC.

The chain has TRBV4-1 and TRBJ2-3, with 15 bases matching TRBD2. Germline values: CDR1 MGHRA, CDR2 YSYEKL. With V trimmed by 4 bases and J by 0 bases, 8 bases remained unmatched. This CDR3 comprises 19 residues. The chain's CDR3 is CASSRGLAGGRSSTDTQYF. CDR3 nucleotide sequence: TGCGCCAGCAGCCGCGGACTAGCGGGAGGGAGGTCTAGCACAGATACGCAGTATTTT.

The chain is built from TRBV7-2 and TRBJ1-2; D is possibly TRBD1 (5 bases). CDR3 length equals 12 residues. V dropped 5 bases and J dropped 4 bases, with 8 bases sitting between them. The germline gives CDR1 SGHTA, CDR2 FQGNSA. The CDR3 is CASSHDSYGYTF. As DNA, the CDR3 is TGTGCCAGCAGCCATGACAGCTATGGCTACACCTTC.

There are a few counts of this clone. The CDR3 DNA follows: TGTGCCAGCAGCTTAGACAGGGCTGGCGAAAAACTGTTTTTT. Translation gives CASSLDRAGEKLFF. This chain connects TRBV7-8 to TRBJ1-4; D perhaps matches TRBD1 (6 bases). Trimming took off 1 base at V and 8 bases at J, with 11 bases between the two ends. There are 14 residues in the CDR3. Looked up from germline, CDR1 is SGHVS and CDR2 is FQNEAQ.

As concerns this clone: Sequence at one end of the junction differs from germline and may be a read error. The chain is built from TRBV7-7 and TRBJ1-1, with a weak D call TRBD1 (6 bases). This CDR3 has 18 residues. CDR1 SSHAT and CDR2 FNYEAQ come from the germline V gene (reference sequence). The CDR3 sequence: CASSLAAGDGLVDTEAFF. The CDR3 nucleotides are TGTGCTAGCAGCTTAGCGGCAGGGGATGGCCTCGTGGACACTGAAGCTTTCTTT.

V is TRBV4-2 and J is TRBJ1-1; 7 bases agree with TRBD1. CDR1 is LGHNA and CDR2 is YNFKEQ in the germline V gene. V shed 4 bases and J 0 bases; nucleotides not matched to a gene: 8. This CDR3 contains 16 residues. CDR3 in DNA: TGTGCCAGCAGCCCGGGACAGCAGATCATGAACACTGAAGCTTTCTTT. Translated, it gives CASSPGQQIMNTEAFF.

This chain joins TRBV29-1 and TRBJ1-2, with D unclear. Trimming took 5 bases from V and 12 from J, leaving 7 bases between them. CDR1 and CDR2 (germline): SQVTM, ANQGSEA. The CDR3 spans 8 residues. The CDR3 coding sequence is TGCAGCGTTCTCGGTAACACCTTC. The encoded protein is CSVLGNTF.

The rearrangement uses TRBV18 and TRBJ2-7, with 9 bases identical to TRBD1. Losses at the gene ends were 0 bases for V and 3 bases for J; bases not matched to a gene: 15. This CDR3 is built from 19 residues. The germline gives CDR1 KGHSH, CDR2 LQKENI. Here the CDR3 reads CASSPPVGQGPLPLYEQYF. The CDR3 nucleotides are TGTGCCAGCTCACCACCGGTAGGACAGGGGCCTCTCCCGCTCTACGAGCAGTACTTC.

This clone has a single count. Other DNA sequences in this specimen translate into the identical CDR3. The V call is TRBV7-3, the J call TRBJ1-1, with 8 bases fitting TRBD1. The CDR3 sequence is 15 residues long. The V segment lost 1 base and the J segment 2 bases; nucleotides outside the gene matches: 3. Germline V lookup: CDR1 SGHTA, CDR2 FQGTGA. CDR3 nucleotides: TGTGCCAGCAGCTTAAGTGGGACAGGAAACACTGAAGCTTTCTTT. Translating gives CASSLSGTGNTEAFF. The full variable domain, completed using reference TRBV7-3 and TRBJ1-1, is GAGVSQTPSNKVTEKGKYVELRCDPISGHTALYWYRQSLGQGPEFLIYFQGTGAADDSGLPNDRFFAVRPEGSVSTLKIQRTERGDSAVYLCASSLSGTGNTEAFFGQGTRLTVV.

The chain uses TRBV21-1 and TRBJ2-1; the table calls TRBD1, which could not be checked here. TRBV21-1 is labeled a pseudogene. This CDR3 is 15 amino acids long. The chain's CDR3 is CASSKNWDSYNEQFF. The CDR3 DNA sequence: TGTGCCAGCAGCAAAAATTGGGACAGTTACAATGAGCAGTTCTTC.

The chain combines TRBV7-8 with TRBJ2-5; 7 nucleotides line up with TRBD2. Germline V gives CDR1 SGHVS, CDR2 FQNEAQ. V gave up 4 bases and J gave up 2 bases; unmatched junction bases: 4. This CDR3 is 14 amino acids long. The chain's CDR3 is CASSSREGQETQYF. CDR3 DNA sequence: TGTGCCAGCAGCTCCAGGGAGGGGCAAGAGACCCAGTACTTC.

The chain uses TRBV4-1 and TRBJ1-5, with D unresolved. Germline V gene sequence: CDR1 MGHRA, CDR2 YSYEKL. V was shortened by 0 bases and J by 2 bases, with 8 bases between the two germline ends. The CDR3 runs 15 residues. The CDR3 region has the DNA TGCGCCAGCAGCCAAGATCTTCCGGGCAATCAGCCCCAGCATTTT. Residues: CASSQDLPGNQPQHF.

CDR3 amino acids: CALMGPNTEAFF. The CDR3 region has the DNA TGTGCCCTAATGGGCCCGAACACTGAAGCTTTCTTT. The V and J genes are TRBV28 and TRBJ1-1; D is undetermined. Trimming removed 11 bases from V and 1 base from J, with 11 bases in between. This CDR3 spans 12 amino acids. The germline V gene has CDR1 MDHEN and CDR2 SYDVKM. Variable domain in full (rest from reference TRBV28 and TRBJ1-1): DVKVTQSSRYLVKRTGEKVFLECVQDMDHENMFWYRQDPGLGLRLIYFSYDVKMKEKGDIPEGYSVSREKKERFSLILESASTNQTSMYLCALMGPNTEAFFGQGTRLTVV.

This rearrangement joins TRBV19 to TRBJ2-1; TRBD2 aligns across 9 bases. The germline V gene has CDR1 LNHDA and CDR2 SQIVND (reference sequence). The CDR3 sequence is 13 residues long. J gave up 10 bases and V 7 bases, and 8 bases lay outside the gene matches. CDR3 DNA: TGTGCCAGTACTGTAGCGGGAGCGGGGGAGCAGTTCTTC. Translation gives CASTVAGAGEQFF.

The rearrangement uses TRBV5-5 and TRBJ1-1; D remains ambiguous. The CDR3 has 14 residues. Germline values: CDR1 SGHKS, CDR2 YYEKEE (reference sequence). V lost 4 bases and J 1 base, leaving 11 bases between the germline ends. This CDR3 is CASSNQAKNTEAFF. The CDR3 DNA is TGTGCCAGCAGCAACCAGGCCAAGAACACTGAAGCTTTCTTT.

V is TRBV3-1 (or the pseudogene TRBV3-2) and J is TRBJ1-4; D remains ambiguous. The CDR3 runs to 13 residues. In germline, CDR1 is LGHDT, CDR2 YNNKEL (reference sequence). Trimming stripped 4 bases from V and 5 bases from J, with 8 bases between. Written as DNA, the CDR3 is TGTGCCAGCAGCCTACGGGTAAATGAAAAACTGTTTTTT. Amino acid sequence: CASSLRVNEKLFF.

By sample share, this clone is medium-sized. The V gene is TRBV5-1, the J gene TRBJ2-1; 7 bases match TRBD2. The CDR3 has 15 amino acids. The germline V gene encodes CDR1 SGHRS and CDR2 YFSETQ. V shed 3 bases, J shed 4 bases, and the junction held 7 bases outside the gene matches. The CDR3 DNA reads TGCGCCAGCAGCTCCGGGGGGAATACATACAATGAGCAGTTCTTC. Translation: CASSSGGNTYNEQFF.

The rearrangement links TRBV28 to TRBJ2-7; TRBD1 agrees at 8 bases. Germline V lookup: CDR1 MDHEN, CDR2 SYDVKM. This CDR3 region has 14 residues. Trimming cost V 5 bases and J 2 bases; bases outside gene matches: 5. The CDR3 loop is CASSPGGLTYEQYF. For the CDR3, the DNA is TGTGCCAGCAGTCCAGGGGGCCTTACCTACGAGCAGTACTTC.

This chain uses TRBV7-2 with TRBJ2-2; D ambiguous. The CDR3 loop spans 10 amino acids. Germline-derived CDR1 and CDR2 are SGHTA and FQGNSA. V was pared by 6 bases and J by 8 bases, with 4 bases between. The CDR3 nucleotides read TGTGCCAGCAGTCGTGGGGAGCTGTTTTTT. It translates to CASSRGELFF.